The 18 T cell receptor beta chains presented below share a single source sample, sequenced in a study of shared clonotypes between healthy human individuals. Using immunoSEQ multiplex PCR, the repertoire was profiled, and TCRdb retains in-frame clones only, with some absent. The table includes approximately 810,000 clones, 80% to 95% detected once. Positive CCR7 selection of CD45RO-negative cells yielded the naive CD8 cells, and terminally differentiated effector memory CD45RA+ cells were excluded. The specimen sequenced was naive CD8+ T cells sorted from blood. The receptors shown here come from a man under 40 in good health.

The J gene is TRBJ2-3, the V gene TRBV7-6; D gene unclear. This CDR3 spans 13 amino acids. The germline gives CDR1 SGHVS, CDR2 FNYEAQ. V was clipped by 0 bases and J by 6 bases, with 7 bases between them. The DNA for the CDR3 is TGTGCCAGCAGCTTAGCTCCCGGGGATACGCAGTATTTT. Translating gives CASSLAPGDTQYF.

The chain couples TRBV9 to TRBJ1-3, with 7 bases that match TRBD1. The V segment lost 3 bases and the J segment 0 bases; nucleotides outside the gene matches: 6. The CDR3 extends over 16 amino acids. Germline V gives CDR1 SGDLS, CDR2 YYNGEE. CDR3 sequence: CASSASGTVSGNTIYF. In DNA form, the CDR3 reads TGTGCCAGCAGCGCCTCCGGGACAGTCTCTGGAAACACCATATATTTT.

This chain joins TRBV29-1 and TRBJ2-7, with TRBD2 matching 8 bases. CDR1 SQVTM and CDR2 ANQGSEA come from the germline V gene. The length of the CDR3 is 11 residues. The trim removed 7 bases at V and 3 bases at J, leaving 2 bases unmatched. The chain's CDR3 is CSAGGGYEQYF. In DNA form, the CDR3 reads TGCAGCGCCGGGGGGGGCTACGAGCAGTACTTC.

V is TRBV7-2 and J is TRBJ2-4, with 7 bases that match TRBD1. V lost 1 base, J lost 5 bases, and 11 bases stayed unmatched. Germline loops: CDR1 SGHTA, CDR2 FQGNSA. The CDR3 has 17 residues. CDR3 sequence (DNA): TGTGCCAGCAGCTTAGTTGCCTTACAGGGGACGGAAAACATTCAGTACTTC. Its translation: CASSLVALQGTENIQYF.

V and J are TRBV7-9 and TRBJ2-1; 11 nucleotides agree with TRBD2. Germline CDR1 is SEHNR and CDR2 is FQNEAQ (reference sequence). Trimming at V came to 5 bases and at J to 3 bases, leaving 9 bases not matched to a gene. This CDR3 comprises 17 residues. The CDR3 region has the DNA TGTGCCAGCAGCCTTGGGACTAGCGGTTTCTTCTACAATGAGCAGTTCTTC. Protein product: CASSLGTSGFFYNEQFF.

This rearrangement joins TRBV9 to TRBJ1-3; D uncertain. The V end was cut by 0 bases, the J end by 0 bases, with 7 bases between. CDR1 and CDR2 (germline): SGDLS, YYNGEE. The length of the CDR3 is 15 residues. This chain's CDR3 is CASSVATDSGNTIYF. Here the CDR3 DNA reads TGTGCCAGCAGCGTAGCCACGGACTCTGGAAACACCATATATTTT.

Points on this clone: The sample has other DNA sequences that encode this CDR3 too. This chain uses TRBV7-2 with TRBJ2-3, with 11 positions matching TRBD2. The V segment lost 1 base and the J segment 3 bases; nucleotides outside the gene matches: 3. This CDR3 spans 16 amino acids. Germline-derived CDR1 and CDR2 are SGHTA and FQGNSA. This CDR3 reads CASSLGLAGGTDTQYF. CDR3 sequence (DNA): TGTGCCAGCAGCTTAGGCCTAGCGGGAGGAACAGATACGCAGTATTTT. Full variable domain (outside the CDR3, taken from reference TRBV7-2 and TRBJ2-3): GAGVSQSPSNKVTEKGKDVELRCDPISGHTALYWYRQSLGQGLEFLIYFQGNSAPDKSGLPSDRFSAERTGGSVSTLTIQRTQQEDSAVYLCASSLGLAGGTDTQYFGPGTRLTVL.

The chain couples TRBV29-1 to TRBJ2-7; TRBD1 aligns across 10 bases. CDR3 length equals 12 residues. CDR1 is SQVTM, CDR2 ANQGSEA, per germline. Trimming took 4 bases from V and 6 from J; bases not matched to a gene: 3. DNA for the CDR3: TGCAGCGTTGTGGGGACAGGGGTCGAGCAGTACTTC. Amino acid sequence: CSVVGTGVEQYF.

About this clone itself: At one boundary the junction diverges from the germline segment, which might be a read error. The chain joins TRBV4-3 to TRBJ2-1; maybe TRBD2 (5 bases). This CDR3 region has 15 residues. Germline CDR1 LGHNA, CDR2 YSLEER. The CDR3 nucleotides are TGCGCCAGCAGCCAAGGGACTGTATCCTTCAATGAGCAGTTCTTC. Translated: CASSQGTVSFNEQFF.

This clone was observed a single time. The chain couples TRBV7-8 to TRBJ2-1; TRBD2 agrees at 11 bases. This CDR3 spans 16 amino acids. The germline gives CDR1 SGHVS, CDR2 FQNEAQ. The V gene end was trimmed by 5 bases and the J gene end by 8 bases; junction bases not matched to a gene: 11. CDR3 loop: CASSKLAGVGRDEQFF. The CDR3 nucleotides read TGTGCCAGCAGCAAACTAGCGGGAGTAGGTCGGGATGAGCAGTTCTTC. Filled out from reference TRBV7-8 and TRBJ2-1, the complete variable domain reads GAGVSQSPRYKVAKRGQDVALRCDPISGHVSLFWYQQALGQGPEFLTYFQNEAQLDKSGLPSDRFFAERPEGSVSTLKIQRTQQEDSAVYLCASSKLAGVGRDEQFFGPGTRLTVL.

This chain uses TRBV18 with TRBJ2-7; D gene ambiguous. CDR1 is KGHSH, CDR2 LQKENI, per germline. The V and J ends lost 1 base and 1 base respectively, with 11 bases between them. This CDR3 comprises 15 residues. CDR3 coding DNA: TGTGCCAGCTCACCACAAGACGGAACATCCTACGAGCAGTACTTC. Translation gives CASSPQDGTSYEQYF.

The rearrangement links TRBV15 to TRBJ1-5; tentatively, D is TRBD1 (5 bases). Germline CDR1 LNHNV, CDR2 YYDKDF (reference sequence). This CDR3 is built from 14 residues. Trimming stripped 6 bases from V and 1 base from J, with 10 bases between. CDR3 loop: CATSPRASNQPQHF. Here the CDR3 DNA reads TGTGCCACCAGTCCCAGGGCGAGCAATCAGCCCCAGCATTTT.

This clone turned up a few times. The chain links TRBV10-1 to TRBJ2-2, with D perhaps being TRBD1 or TRBD2 (6 bases each). This CDR3 contains 15 residues. Germline V lookup: CDR1 WNHNN, CDR2 SYGVQD (reference sequence). The V end lost 3 bases, the J end lost 6 bases, and 14 bases lay between the germline ends. The CDR3 protein is CASSDQRRGAGELFF. As DNA, the CDR3 is TGCGCCAGCAGTGACCAGCGGAGGGGGGCCGGGGAGCTGTTTTTT.

Note on this clone: One junction end disagrees with the germline gene, perhaps due to a read error. V and J are TRBV7-7 and TRBJ2-7, with D perhaps TRBD1 or TRBD2 (5 bases each). Germline CDR1 SSHAT, CDR2 FNYEAQ (reference sequence). This CDR3 contains 14 residues. In DNA form, the CDR3 reads TGTGCTAGCAGCTTAGGGGAGCCCCCCTACGAGCAGTACTTC. Its translation: CASSLGEPPYEQYF.

This clone was detected once. The chain recombines TRBV4-2 with TRBJ1-4; 8 nucleotides align to TRBD1. CDR3 size: 18 residues. Trimming took 4 bases from V and 6 from J; bases not matched to a gene: 16. CDR1 LGHNA and CDR2 YNFKEQ come from the germline V gene. This chain's CDR3 is CASSPAAFRNRGDEKLFF. The DNA of the CDR3 is TGTGCCAGCAGCCCGGCCGCATTTCGGAACAGGGGGGATGAAAAACTGTTTTTT.

V is TRBV5-1 and J is TRBJ2-7; D is unclear. The CDR3 runs to 14 residues. The germline V and J ends were trimmed by 1 base and 6 bases, with 14 bases remaining between them. Germline CDR1 reads SGHRS; CDR2 reads YFSETQ. CDR3 in DNA: TGCGCCAGCAGCTTGTATACGCCCCCTACCGAGCAGTACTTC. This encodes CASSLYTPPTEQYF.

V and J are TRBV6-6 and TRBJ1-1; tentatively, D is TRBD1 (6 bases). The germline V gene has CDR1 MNHNY and CDR2 SVGAGI (reference sequence). Between the trimmed V and J ends, which lost 0 bases and 7 bases, there was a span of 9 bases. The CDR3 consists of 13 residues. The CDR3 protein is CASSYSNRDEAFF. DNA of the CDR3: TGTGCCAGCAGTTACTCCAACAGGGATGAAGCTTTCTTT.

This chain links TRBV23-1 with TRBJ2-7; unclear D gene. TRBV23-1 is recorded as an ORF, its role being uncertain. This CDR3 spans 15 amino acids. Deletions cut 0 bases from V and 3 bases from J, with 12 bases between. CDR3 loop: CASSQSRQQHYEQYF. For the CDR3, the DNA is TGCGCCAGCAGTCAATCTCGTCAACAACACTACGAGCAGTACTTC.